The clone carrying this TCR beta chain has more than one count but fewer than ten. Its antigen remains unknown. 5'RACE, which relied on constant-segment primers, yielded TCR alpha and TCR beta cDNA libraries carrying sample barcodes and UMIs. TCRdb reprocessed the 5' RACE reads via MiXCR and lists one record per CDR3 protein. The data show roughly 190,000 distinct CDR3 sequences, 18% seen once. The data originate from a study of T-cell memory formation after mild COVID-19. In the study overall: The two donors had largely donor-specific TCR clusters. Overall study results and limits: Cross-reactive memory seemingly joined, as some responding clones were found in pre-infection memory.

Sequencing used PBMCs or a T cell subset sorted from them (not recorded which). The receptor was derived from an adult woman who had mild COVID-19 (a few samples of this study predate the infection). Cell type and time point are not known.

CDR3 sequence: CASSQSEAAVRETQYF. The CDR3 DNA reads as TGCGCCAGCAGCCAATCGGAGGCCGCGGTTAGGGAGACCCAGTACTTC. The chain has TRBV4-1 and TRBJ2-5; the D gene is possibly TRBD2 (5 bases). The germline gives CDR1 MGHRA, CDR2 YSYEKL. The CDR3 spans 16 residues. The V end was cut by 2 bases, the J end by 5 bases, with 18 bases between.